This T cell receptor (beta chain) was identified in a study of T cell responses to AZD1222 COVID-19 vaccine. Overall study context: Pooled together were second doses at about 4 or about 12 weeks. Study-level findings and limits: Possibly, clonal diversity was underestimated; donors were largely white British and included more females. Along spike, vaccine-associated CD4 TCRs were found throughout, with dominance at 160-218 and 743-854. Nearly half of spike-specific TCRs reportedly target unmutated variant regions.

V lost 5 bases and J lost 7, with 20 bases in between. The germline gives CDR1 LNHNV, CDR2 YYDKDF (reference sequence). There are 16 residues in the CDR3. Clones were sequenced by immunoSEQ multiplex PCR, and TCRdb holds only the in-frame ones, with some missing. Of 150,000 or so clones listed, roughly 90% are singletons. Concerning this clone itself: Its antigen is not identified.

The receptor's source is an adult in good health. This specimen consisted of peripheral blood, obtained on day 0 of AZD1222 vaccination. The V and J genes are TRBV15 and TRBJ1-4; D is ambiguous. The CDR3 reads CATSPLIIGRSEKLFF. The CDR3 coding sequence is TGTGCCACCAGCCCCTTAATCATAGGGAGAAGTGAAAAACTGTTTTTT. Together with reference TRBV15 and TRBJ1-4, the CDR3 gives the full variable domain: DAMVIQNPRYQVTQFGKPVTLSCSQTLNHNVMYWYQQKSSQAPKLLFHYYDKDFNNEADTPDNFQSRRPNTSFCFLDIRSPGLGDTAMYLCATSPLIIGRSEKLFFGSGTQLSVL.